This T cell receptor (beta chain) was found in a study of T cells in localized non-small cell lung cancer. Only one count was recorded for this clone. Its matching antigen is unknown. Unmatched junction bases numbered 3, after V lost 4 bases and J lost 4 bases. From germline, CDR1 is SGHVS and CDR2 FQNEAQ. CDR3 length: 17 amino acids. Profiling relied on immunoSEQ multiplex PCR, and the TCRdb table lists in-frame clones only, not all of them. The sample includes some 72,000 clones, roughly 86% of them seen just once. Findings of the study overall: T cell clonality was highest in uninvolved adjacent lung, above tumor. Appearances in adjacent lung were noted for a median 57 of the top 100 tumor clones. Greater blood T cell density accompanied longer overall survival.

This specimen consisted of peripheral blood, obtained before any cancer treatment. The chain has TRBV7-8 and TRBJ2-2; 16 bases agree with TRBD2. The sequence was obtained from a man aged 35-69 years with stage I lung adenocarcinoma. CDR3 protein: CASSSGLAGGSTGELFF. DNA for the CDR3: TGTGCCAGCAGCTCGGGACTAGCGGGAGGGAGCACCGGGGAGCTGTTTTTT.